This T cell receptor beta chain was observed in a study of blood T cell repertoires in COVID-19. Study context: Sites across the United States, Italy and Spain contributed samples from acute and convalescent COVID-19.

With 5 bases clipped from V and 7 bases from J, the junction kept 5 bases outside the gene matches. This CDR3 has 13 amino acids. The germline CDR1 and CDR2 sequences are MNHNY and SVGAGI (reference sequence). This clone was detected only once. Profiling relied on immunoSEQ multiplex PCR, and the TCRdb table lists in-frame clones only, not all of them. Altogether approximately 230,000 clones are present, 70% to 90% being singletons, with the ten largest covering around 3%. The clonotype was recovered from a man between 18 and 35 years old with active or convalescent COVID-19. This chain joins TRBV6-6 and TRBJ2-1; TRBD1 aligns across 7 bases. The sequenced sample consisted of peripheral blood. This CDR3 is CASSPPRGNEQFF. The CDR3 DNA reads as TGTGCCAGCAGTCCACCCAGGGGGAATGAGCAGTTCTTC.